These 8 T cell receptor beta chains share one sample of origin, sequenced in a study of Ad26.COV2.S vaccination and SARS-CoV-2 variants. Profiled with immunoSEQ multiplex PCR; TCRdb holds only in-frame clones, not every one. The profile shows under 400,000 clones, about nine tenths of them singletons. The treatment: over 15 received Ad26.COV2.S at low or high dose, single or two shots; about 5 received placebo; per-sample allocation not given. On day 63 after the first injection, vaccine and placebo recipients gave samples. The source was peripheral blood, collected in a trial of Ad26.COV2.S vaccine versus placebo. The source is a person aged 18-65 years who received the Ad26.COV2.S COVID-19 vaccine or a placebo.

The CDR3 region has the DNA TGTGCCCCAGGCGAGGCGGTGGGTGCGCCTGAAGCTTTCTTT. Protein product: CAPGEAVGAPEAFF. The chain links TRBV7-9 to TRBJ1-1, with no clear D. The V end lost 11 bases, the J end lost 6 bases, and 22 bases lay between the germline ends. CDR1 is SEHNR, CDR2 FQNEAQ, per germline (reference sequence). The CDR3 totals 14 residues.

The gene calls are TRBV6-1 and TRBJ1-1; a possible D gene is TRBD1 (5 bases). The CDR3 length is 18 residues. The germline V gene encodes CDR1 MNHNS and CDR2 SASEGT. Between the trimmed V and J ends, which lost 4 bases and 1 base, there was a span of 22 bases. The CDR3 protein is CASSGFGNHRDWNTEAFF. CDR3 nucleotide sequence: TGTGCCAGCAGTGGCTTTGGTAACCACCGGGACTGGAACACTGAAGCTTTCTTT.

This rearrangement joins TRBV9 to TRBJ1-2; 8 nucleotides align to TRBD1. Germline trimming cut 5 bases from V and 5 bases from J; bases unmatched to any gene: 11. CDR1 and CDR2 (germline): SGDLS, YYNGEE. This CDR3 comprises 15 residues. The CDR3 DNA reads as TGTGCCAGCAGTGACCTAGGACAGGGTGGGTATGGCTACACCTTC. It translates to CASSDLGQGGYGYTF.

In regard to this clone: At the DNA level, this CDR3 is encoded by other sequences in the same sample as well. The chain is built from TRBV7-9 and TRBJ1-5; D unresolved. From germline, CDR1 is SEHNR and CDR2 FQNEAQ (reference sequence). The CDR3 spans 14 residues. The V end lost 3 bases, the J end lost 4 bases, and 10 bases lay between the germline ends. The CDR3 loop is CASSLTGSNQPQHF. The CDR3 DNA reads TGTGCCAGCAGCTTGACGGGGTCTAATCAGCCCCAGCATTTT. The whole variable domain, filled in from reference TRBV7-9 and TRBJ1-5, reads DTGVSQNPRHKITKRGQNVTFRCDPISEHNRLYWYRQTLGQGPEFLTYFQNEAQLEKSRLLSDRFSAERPKGSFSTLEIQRTEQGDSAMYLCASSLTGSNQPQHFGDGTRLSIL.

The chain has TRBV11-3 and TRBJ2-7; no reliable D call. CDR3 length: 12 amino acids. In germline, CDR1 is SGHNT, CDR2 YENEEA. The V and J ends lost 6 bases and 9 bases respectively, with 15 bases between them. The CDR3 loop is CASSLDGSGQYF. In DNA, the CDR3 is TGTGCCAGCAGTCTAGACGGGTCGGGGCAGTACTTC.

In its sample, this clone was seen once. This chain joins TRBV11-2 and TRBJ1-2, with no clear D. With 1 base removed from V and 7 bases from J, the gap between germline ends came to 16 bases. The V gene's germline CDR1 is SGHAT and CDR2 FQNNGV. This CDR3 contains 15 residues. CDR3: CASSLASRELGGYTF. CDR3 bases: TGTGCCAGCAGCTTAGCCTCTCGAGAATTGGGTGGCTACACCTTC.

Worth noting for this clone: One junction end disagrees with the germline gene, perhaps due to a read error. The chain has TRBV7-7 and TRBJ1-1, with D unclear. This CDR3 has 13 amino acids. CDR1 SSHAT and CDR2 FNYEAQ come from the germline V gene (reference sequence). The CDR3 loop is CASSEGRNTEAFF. In DNA form, the CDR3 reads TGTGCTAGCAGCGAAGGTCGGAACACTGAAGCTTTCTTT.

The chain employs TRBV7-9 and TRBJ2-7, with 10 bases lining up with TRBD1. The length of the CDR3 is 15 residues. Unmatched junction bases numbered 6, after V lost 5 bases and J lost 2 bases. The germline CDR1 and CDR2 sequences are SEHNR and FQNEAQ (reference sequence). CDR3 coding DNA: TGTGCCAGCAGCCGGGGTGGGACAGGGGCCTACGAGCAGTACTTC. This encodes CASSRGGTGAYEQYF.